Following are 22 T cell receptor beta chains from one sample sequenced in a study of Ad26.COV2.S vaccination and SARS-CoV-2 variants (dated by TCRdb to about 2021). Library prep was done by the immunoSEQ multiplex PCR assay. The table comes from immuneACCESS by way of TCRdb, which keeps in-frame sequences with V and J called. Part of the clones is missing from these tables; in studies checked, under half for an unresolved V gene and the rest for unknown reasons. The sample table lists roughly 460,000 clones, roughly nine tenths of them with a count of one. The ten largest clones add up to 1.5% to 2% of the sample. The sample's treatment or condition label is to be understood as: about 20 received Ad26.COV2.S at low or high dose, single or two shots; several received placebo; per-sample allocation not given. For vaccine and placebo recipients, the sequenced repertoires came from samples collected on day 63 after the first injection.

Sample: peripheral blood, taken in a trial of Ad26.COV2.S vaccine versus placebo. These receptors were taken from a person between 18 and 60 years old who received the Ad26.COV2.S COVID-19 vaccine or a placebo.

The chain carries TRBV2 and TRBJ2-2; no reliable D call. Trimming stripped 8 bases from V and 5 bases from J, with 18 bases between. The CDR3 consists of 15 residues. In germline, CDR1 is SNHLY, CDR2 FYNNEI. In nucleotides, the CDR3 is TGTGCCAGCCGAGGACGGATGCTAAAGACCGGGGAGCTGTTTTTT. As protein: CASRGRMLKTGELFF.

The CDR3 protein is CASKIGGGIQETQYF. DNA for the CDR3: TGCGCCAGCAAAATTGGCGGGGGGATCCAAGAGACCCAGTACTTC. V gene TRBV5-1 combines with J gene TRBJ2-5; TRBD2 matches at 8 bases. Looked up from germline, CDR1 is SGHRS and CDR2 is YFSETQ. This CDR3 contains 15 residues. V was pared by 6 bases and J by 1 base, with 8 bases of the junction left unmatched. Full variable domain (rest looked up from reference TRBV5-1 and TRBJ2-5): KAGVTQTPRYLIKTRGQQVTLSCSPISGHRSVSWYQQTPGQGLQFLFEYFSETQRNKGNFPGRFSGRQFSNSRSEMNVSTLELGDSALYLCASKIGGGIQETQYFGPGTRLLVL.

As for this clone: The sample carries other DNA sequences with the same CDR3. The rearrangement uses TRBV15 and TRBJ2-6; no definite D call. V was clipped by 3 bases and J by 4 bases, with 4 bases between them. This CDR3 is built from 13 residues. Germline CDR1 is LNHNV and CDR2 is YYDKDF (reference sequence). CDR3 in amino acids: CATSRPGANVLTF. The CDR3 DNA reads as TGTGCCACCAGCAGGCCAGGGGCCAACGTCCTGACTTTC. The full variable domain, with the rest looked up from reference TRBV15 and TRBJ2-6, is DAMVIQNPRYQVTQFGKPVTLSCSQTLNHNVMYWYQQKSSQAPKLLFHYYDKDFNNEADTPDNFQSRRPNTSFCFLDIRSPGLGDTAMYLCATSRPGANVLTFGAGSRLTVL.

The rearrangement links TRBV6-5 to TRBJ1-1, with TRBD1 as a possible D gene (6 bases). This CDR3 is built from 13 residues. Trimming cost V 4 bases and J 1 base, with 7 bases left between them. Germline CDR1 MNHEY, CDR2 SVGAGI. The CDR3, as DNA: TGTGCCAGCAGTTCGACAGGGAACACTGAAGCTTTCTTT. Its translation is CASSSTGNTEAFF.

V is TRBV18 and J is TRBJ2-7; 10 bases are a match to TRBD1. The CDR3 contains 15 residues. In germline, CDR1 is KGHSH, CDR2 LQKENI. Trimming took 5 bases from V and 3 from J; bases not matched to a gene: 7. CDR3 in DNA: TGTGCCAGCTCAATCCAAGGGACAGGGGACTACGAGCAGTACTTC. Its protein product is CASSIQGTGDYEQYF.

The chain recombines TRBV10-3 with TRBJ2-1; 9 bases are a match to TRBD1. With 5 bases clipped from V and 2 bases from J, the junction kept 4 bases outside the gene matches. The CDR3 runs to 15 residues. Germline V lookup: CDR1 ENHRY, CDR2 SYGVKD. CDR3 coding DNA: TGTGCCATCAGTACCGGGACAGGGACCTACAATGAGCAGTTCTTC. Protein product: CAISTGTGTYNEQFF.

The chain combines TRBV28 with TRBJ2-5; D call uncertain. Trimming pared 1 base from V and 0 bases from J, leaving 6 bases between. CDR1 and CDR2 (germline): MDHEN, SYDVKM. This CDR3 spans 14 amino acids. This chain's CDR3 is CASSLYRYQETQYF. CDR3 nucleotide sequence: TGTGCCAGCAGTTTATATCGGTACCAAGAGACCCAGTACTTC.

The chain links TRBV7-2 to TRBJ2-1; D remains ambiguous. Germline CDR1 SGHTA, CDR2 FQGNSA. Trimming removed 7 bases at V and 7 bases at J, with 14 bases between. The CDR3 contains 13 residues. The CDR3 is CASTTLLGNEQFF. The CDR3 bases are TGTGCCAGCACCACCCTACTCGGTAATGAGCAGTTCTTC.

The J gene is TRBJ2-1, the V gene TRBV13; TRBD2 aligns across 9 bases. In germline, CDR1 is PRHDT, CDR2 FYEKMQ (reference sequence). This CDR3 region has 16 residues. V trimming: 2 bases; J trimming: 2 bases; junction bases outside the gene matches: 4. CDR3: CASSLKASGTYNEQFF. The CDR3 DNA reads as TGTGCCAGCAGCTTAAAGGCTAGCGGGACCTACAATGAGCAGTTCTTC.

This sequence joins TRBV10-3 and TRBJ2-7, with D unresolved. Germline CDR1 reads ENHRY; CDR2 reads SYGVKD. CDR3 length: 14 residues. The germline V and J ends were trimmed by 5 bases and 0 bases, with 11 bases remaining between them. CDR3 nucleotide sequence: TGTGCCATCAGTACCCATTCAGACTCCTACGAGCAGTACTTC. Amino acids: CAISTHSDSYEQYF.

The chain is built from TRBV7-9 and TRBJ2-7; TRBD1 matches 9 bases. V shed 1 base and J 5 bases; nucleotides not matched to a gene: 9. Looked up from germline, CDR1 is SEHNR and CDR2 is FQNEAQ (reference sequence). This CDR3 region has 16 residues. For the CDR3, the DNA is TGTGCCAGCAGCTTAGTTTCGGGACAGGGAGGGAACGAGCAGTACTTC. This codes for CASSLVSGQGGNEQYF.

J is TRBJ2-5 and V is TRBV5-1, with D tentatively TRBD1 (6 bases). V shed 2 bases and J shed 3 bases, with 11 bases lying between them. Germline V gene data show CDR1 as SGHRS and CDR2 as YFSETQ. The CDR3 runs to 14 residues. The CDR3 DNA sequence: TGCGCCAGCAGCTTAAGGACAGCCGAAGAGACCCAGTACTTC. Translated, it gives CASSLRTAEETQYF. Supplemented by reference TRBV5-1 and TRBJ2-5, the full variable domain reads KAGVTQTPRYLIKTRGQQVTLSCSPISGHRSVSWYQQTPGQGLQFLFEYFSETQRNKGNFPGRFSGRQFSNSRSEMNVSTLELGDSALYLCASSLRTAEETQYFGPGTRLLVL.

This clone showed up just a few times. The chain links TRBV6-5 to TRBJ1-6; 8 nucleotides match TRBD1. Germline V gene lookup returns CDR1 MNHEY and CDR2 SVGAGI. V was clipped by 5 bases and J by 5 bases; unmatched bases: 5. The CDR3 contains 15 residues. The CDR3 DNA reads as TGTGCCAGCAGTCACGCGGACAGGGATAATTCACCCCTCCACTTT. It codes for CASSHADRDNSPLHF.

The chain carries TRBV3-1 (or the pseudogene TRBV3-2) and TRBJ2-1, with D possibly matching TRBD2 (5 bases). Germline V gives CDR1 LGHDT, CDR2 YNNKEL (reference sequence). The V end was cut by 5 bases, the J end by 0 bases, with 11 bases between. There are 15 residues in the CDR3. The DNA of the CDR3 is TGTGCCAGCAGCAGGAGCGGTAGCTCCTACAATGAGCAGTTCTTC. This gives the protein CASSRSGSSYNEQFF.

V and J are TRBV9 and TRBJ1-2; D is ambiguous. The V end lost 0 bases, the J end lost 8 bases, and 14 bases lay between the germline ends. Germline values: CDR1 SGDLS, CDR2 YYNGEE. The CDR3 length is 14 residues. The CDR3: CASSVVVPAEGYTF. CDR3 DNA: TGTGCCAGCAGCGTAGTGGTCCCCGCGGAGGGCTACACCTTC.

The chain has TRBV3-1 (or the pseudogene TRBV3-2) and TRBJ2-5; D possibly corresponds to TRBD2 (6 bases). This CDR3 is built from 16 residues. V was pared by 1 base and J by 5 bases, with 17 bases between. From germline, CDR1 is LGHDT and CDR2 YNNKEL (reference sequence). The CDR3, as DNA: TGTGCCAGCAGCCAAGTCTCAGCGGGTGGGGGGGAGACCCAGTACTTC. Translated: CASSQVSAGGGETQYF.

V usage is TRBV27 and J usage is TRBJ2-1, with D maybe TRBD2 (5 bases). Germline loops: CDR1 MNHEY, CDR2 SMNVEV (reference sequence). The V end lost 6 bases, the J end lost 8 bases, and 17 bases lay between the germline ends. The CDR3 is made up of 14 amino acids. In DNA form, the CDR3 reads TGTGCCAGCAGGGAGCTAGCCCCGTGGGATGAGCAGTTCTTC. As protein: CASRELAPWDEQFF.

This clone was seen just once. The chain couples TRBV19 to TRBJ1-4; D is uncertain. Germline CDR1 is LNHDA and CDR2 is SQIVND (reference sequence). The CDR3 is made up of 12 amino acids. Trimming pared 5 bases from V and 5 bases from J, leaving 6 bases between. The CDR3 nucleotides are TGTGCCAGTAGTGCAGGCAATGAAAAACTGTTTTTT. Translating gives CASSAGNEKLFF.

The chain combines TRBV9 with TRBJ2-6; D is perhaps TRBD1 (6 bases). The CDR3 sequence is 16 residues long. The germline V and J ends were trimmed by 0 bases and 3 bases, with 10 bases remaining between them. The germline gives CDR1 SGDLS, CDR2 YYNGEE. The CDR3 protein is CASSVAVRGGANVLTF. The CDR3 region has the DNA TGTGCCAGCAGCGTAGCTGTCAGGGGTGGGGCCAACGTCCTGACTTTC.

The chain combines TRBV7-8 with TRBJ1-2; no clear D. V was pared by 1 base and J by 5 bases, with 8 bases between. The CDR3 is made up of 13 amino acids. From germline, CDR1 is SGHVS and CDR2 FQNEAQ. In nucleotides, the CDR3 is TGTGCCAGCAGCTTAGATGGTTCTTATGGCTACACCTTC. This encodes CASSLDGSYGYTF.

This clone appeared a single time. The chain's CDR3 is CASSLSLGSEAFF. Written as DNA, the CDR3 is TGTGCCAGCAGTTTATCTTTAGGCTCTGAAGCTTTCTTT. V usage is TRBV27 and J usage is TRBJ1-1; D remains unclear. The CDR3 contains 13 residues. Germline V CDR1 and CDR2: MNHEY, SMNVEV (reference sequence). V shed 0 bases and J shed 6 bases, with 8 bases lying between them.

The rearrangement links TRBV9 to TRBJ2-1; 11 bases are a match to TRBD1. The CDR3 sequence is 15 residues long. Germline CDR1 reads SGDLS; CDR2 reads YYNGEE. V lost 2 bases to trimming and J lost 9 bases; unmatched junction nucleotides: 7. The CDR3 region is CASSVSSGTGGEQFF. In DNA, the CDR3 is TGTGCCAGCAGCGTCTCCTCCGGGACAGGGGGTGAGCAGTTCTTC.